This TCR beta chain was found in a study of Ad26.COV2.S vaccination and SARS-CoV-2 variants. As for the study in general: Participants got Ad26.COV2.S intramuscularly, once or twice 56 days apart.

Study-wide points: Spike-specific TCR breadth was greater in vaccine than placebo recipients.

Produced via immunoSEQ multiplex PCR; TCRdb's table is partial and in-frame only. The profile shows 300,000 to 400,000 clones, just over 85% of them singletons. On this clone itself: Its antigen is as yet unknown.

The CDR3 is made up of 18 amino acids. Germline values: CDR1 GTSNPN, CDR2 SVGIG (reference sequence). V trimming: 3 bases; J trimming: 0 bases; junction bases outside the gene matches: 14. Noted treatment: roughly 19 received Ad26.COV2.S at low or high dose, single or two shots; five or six received placebo; per-sample allocation not given. The samples were gathered on day 63 after the first injection of vaccine or placebo. The vaccine delivered Wuhan-strain SARS-CoV-2 spike through an Ad26 vector. The starting material was peripheral blood, obtained in a trial of Ad26.COV2.S vaccine versus placebo. The chain links TRBV30 to TRBJ1-5; 7 bases fit TRBD1. The receptor was derived from a person aged 18 to 65 who received the Ad26.COV2.S COVID-19 vaccine or a placebo. CDR3 nucleotides: TGTGCCTGGAGCAGAGACAGGGCCCCAAACTATAGCAATCAGCCCCAGCATTTT. Residues: CAWSRDRAPNYSNQPQHF.